Reported below is one T cell receptor beta chain. Its antigen is unidentified. This entry belongs to a study of shared clonotypes between healthy human individuals. Data came from immunoSEQ multiplex PCR; TCRdb stores just in-frame clones and leaves some out. The sample has roughly 2.6 million clones, approximately 94% seen once. Those who donated, Caucasian adults without exception, all lived in Nashville, Tennessee. Germline V gene lookup returns CDR1 SGHAT and CDR2 FQNNGV. The CDR3 covers 15 residues. V lost 3 bases to trimming and J lost 3 bases, with 12 bases between them. Overall study findings and caveats: Limitation of the genetic and exposure-history diversity represented came from the few donors. Memory subsets had estimated richness that was generally smaller than that of naive subsets. Relative to clonotypes present in all four donors, those not shared had lower generation probabilities.

The TCR originated in a man younger than 35 in good health. The sequenced sample was naive CD4+ T cells sorted from blood. The subset is: CD45RA+ positively selected. The chain employs TRBV11-2 and TRBJ1-3; D perhaps matches TRBD1 (6 bases). The CDR3 loop reads CASSLRTANGNTIYF. CDR3 DNA sequence: TGTGCCAGCAGCTTGCGGACAGCCAATGGAAACACCATATATTTT. Variable domain in full (rest from reference TRBV11-2 and TRBJ1-3): EAGVAQSPRYKIIEKRQSVAFWCNPISGHATLYWYQQILGQGPKLLIQFQNNGVVDDSQLPKDRFSAERLKGVDSTLKIQPAKLEDSAVYLCASSLRTANGNTIYFGEGSWLTVV.